The T cell receptor beta chain under discussion was sequenced for a study of shared clonotypes between healthy human individuals. General study findings and limits: The generation probabilities recorded for non-shared clonotypes fell below those of clonotypes shared by all four donors. Naive subsets tended to show greater estimated richness than memory subsets. It was anticipated that sequencing depth would influence how many clonotypes donors shared. Clonotypes that were shared across a few donors made up approximately 5.1% of naive CD4 clonotypes.

Method: immunoSEQ multiplex PCR; TCRdb's copy keeps in-frame clones and lacks some. The sample has roughly 300,000 clones, around 86% seen once. The CDR3 has 14 amino acids. The germline V gene encodes CDR1 GTSNPN and CDR2 SVGIG (reference sequence). V was pared by 0 bases and J by 4 bases, with 12 bases between. Of note for this clone: Its target is unknown.

V and J are TRBV30 and TRBJ1-1, with D uncertain. Sequencing was carried out using memory CD8+ T cells sorted from blood. Specified subset: CD45RO+ cells pooled with CCR7-negative TemRA cells. This receptor was taken from a man between 18 and 35 years old in good health. CDR3 nucleotide sequence: TGTGCCTGGAGTGTATCCACCCTTCTCACTGAAGCTTTCTTT. Its protein is CAWSVSTLLTEAFF.